This T cell receptor beta chain derives from a study of CD8+ T cells in alopecia areata. The overall study: Severity among treated patients was scored by the percentage of scalp area affected.

The CDR3 is 13 amino acids. V lost 2 bases to trimming and J lost 3 bases, with 9 bases between them. The germline gives CDR1 SGDLS, CDR2 YYNGEE. Sequencing relied on a cDNA template that was reverse transcribed from extracted RNA. The method was immunoSEQ multiplex PCR; TCRdb's version includes in-frame clones alone and lacks a portion of them. In the table there are 200,000 or so clones, 58% of which are singletons. Study-wide points: Persistence in scalp and blood during tofacitinib was observed for many expanded lesional clones. With one nonresponder, baseline CD8+ expansion's link to response remains uncertain. Scalp samples also yield sequences from resident alphabeta T cells of normal skin.

With respect to this clone: The antigen is unknown.

Treatment here: oral pan-JAK inhibitor, 5-10 mg twice daily. This chain uses TRBV9 with TRBJ2-7; D is unclear. Sample: CD4+ T cells sorted from blood, taken at week 24, from a patient treated with tofacitinib. This receptor was obtained from a human donor with alopecia areata. CDR3 region: CASSVTDNYEQYF. CDR3 DNA sequence: TGTGCCAGCAGCGTGACCGACAACTACGAGCAGTACTTC. The whole variable domain, filled in from reference TRBV9 and TRBJ2-7, reads DSGVTQTPKHLITATGQRVTLRCSPRSGDLSVYWYQQSLDQGLQFLIQYYNGEERAKGNILERFSAQQFPDLHSELNLSSLELGDSALYFCASSVTDNYEQYFGPGTRLTVT.